Listed below are T cell receptor beta chains from one sample, sequenced in a study of Graves' ophthalmopathy and Graves' hyperthyroidism. In TCRdb, the multiplex PCR reads were re-called with MiXCR into one record per CDR3 protein. The data show about 220,000 distinct CDR3 sequences, with 20% to 25% seen just once and about 46% held by the top ten. Specimen: peripheral blood. These receptors originate from a woman between 45 and 65 years old with Graves' ophthalmopathy. The CDR3 runs from the conserved cysteine through the conserved F or W. A D gene is named only where the DNA matches it firmly. The listing skips clone size in some rows; elsewhere it reads once, few, many or a size class.

CDR3 DNA: TGTGCCAGCAAACACGCCGGGAGGGTGGGCGAGCAGTACTTC
CDR3 protein: CASKHAGRVGEQYF
V gene: TRBV6-1
D gene: TRBD2
J gene: TRBJ2-7
clone size: many

CDR3 DNA: TGTGCCCGGAGTGTAGATCGCTCTGGAAACACCATATATTTT
CDR3 protein: CARSVDRSGNTIYF
V gene: TRBV30
D gene: .
J gene: TRBJ1-3
clone size: many

CDR3 DNA: TGTGCCAGCGCCCGCAGCGGGAACACTGAAGCTTTCTTT
CDR3 protein: CASARSGNTEAFF
V gene: TRBV3-1
D gene: .
J gene: TRBJ1-1
clone size: many

CDR3 DNA: TGTGCCACCAGTCCGGGGTATAGCAATCAGCCCCAGCATTTT
CDR3 protein: CATSPGYSNQPQHF
V gene: TRBV24-1
D gene: .
J gene: TRBJ1-5
clone size: many

CDR3 DNA: TGCGCCAGCAGCTTCGATGGGACCGGCAATCAGCCCCAGCATTTT
CDR3 protein: CASSFDGTGNQPQHF
V gene: TRBV5-1
D gene: .
J gene: TRBJ1-5
clone size: many

CDR3 DNA: TGTGCCACCAGCAGAGACCGAGGATCTAACTATGGCTACACCTTC
CDR3 protein: CATSRDRGSNYGYTF
V gene: TRBV15
D gene: .
J gene: TRBJ1-2
clone size: .

CDR3 DNA: TGTGCCAGCAGTTCCACATCTAAGCGGGGTGCCTACGAGCAGTACTTC
CDR3 protein: CASSSTSKRGAYEQYF
V gene: TRBV27
D gene: TRBD2
J gene: TRBJ2-7
clone size: many

CDR3 DNA: TGCGCCAGCAGCTTGGGGCCAGGGAATGAGCAGTTCTTC
CDR3 protein: CASSLGPGNEQFF
V gene: TRBV5-1
D gene: .
J gene: TRBJ2-1
clone size: many

CDR3 DNA: TGCAGTGCTAAGACAGGGGATCTCTATGGCTACACCTTC
CDR3 protein: CSAKTGDLYGYTF
V gene: TRBV20-1
D gene: TRBD1
J gene: TRBJ1-2
clone size: many

CDR3 DNA: TGTGCCAGCAGTGAATCTGTTTTAGGTGTTGCTTTCTTT
CDR3 protein: CASSESVLGVAFF
V gene: TRBV6-1
D gene: .
J gene: TRBJ1-1
clone size: many

CDR3 DNA: TGTGCCAGTAGTAACCCAACCGTTGTTGCTCCTTATGGCTACACCTTC
CDR3 protein: CASSNPTVVAPYGYTF
V gene: TRBV19
D gene: .
J gene: TRBJ1-2
clone size: many

CDR3 DNA: TGTGCCAGCAGACCCCTCGTAAATAACGATGGCTACACCTTC
CDR3 protein: CASRPLVNNDGYTF
V gene: TRBV27
D gene: .
J gene: TRBJ1-2
clone size: .

CDR3 DNA: TGTGCCAGCAGCCAAGTCCCGGGAAGATGGGAGACCCAGTACTTC
CDR3 protein: CASSQVPGRWETQYF
V gene: TRBV3-1
D gene: .
J gene: TRBJ2-5
clone size: .

CDR3 DNA: TGCAGTGGTGCCCCACACGCTAGCGAGCAGTACTTC
CDR3 protein: CSGAPHASEQYF
V gene: TRBV20-1
D gene: .
J gene: TRBJ2-7
clone size: many

CDR3 DNA: TGTGCCAGCAGTTTCAGGCAGTCATATGGCTACACCTTC
CDR3 protein: CASSFRQSYGYTF
V gene: TRBV28
D gene: .
J gene: TRBJ1-2
clone size: many

CDR3 DNA: TGTGCCAGCTCACCGCGTCAGGGAGACGAGCAGTACTTC
CDR3 protein: CASSPRQGDEQYF
V gene: TRBV18
D gene: .
J gene: TRBJ2-7
clone size: many

CDR3 DNA: TGTGCCAGCAGTGCGGACCTGATGCCTGGGGCCAACGTCCTGACTTTC
CDR3 protein: CASSADLMPGANVLTF
V gene: TRBV27
D gene: .
J gene: TRBJ2-6
clone size: many

CDR3 DNA: TGTGCCAGCAGTCAAGGGACAGGGATCTACGAGCAGTACTTC
CDR3 protein: CASSQGTGIYEQYF
V gene: TRBV6-1
D gene: TRBD1
J gene: TRBJ2-7
clone size: many

CDR3 DNA: TGTGCCAGCAGCTTCGATAGGGGTTACCAAGAGACACAGTACTTC
CDR3 protein: CASSFDRGYQETQYF
V gene: TRBV7-8
D gene: .
J gene: TRBJ2-5
clone size: .

CDR3 DNA: TGTGCCAGCAGTTACGCCCCAAATCAGCCCCAGCATTTT
CDR3 protein: CASSYAPNQPQHF
V gene: TRBV6-5
D gene: .
J gene: TRBJ1-5
clone size: many

CDR3 DNA: TGTGCCAGCAGTTTATCGGGTACATGGGATAGCAATCAGCCCCAGCATTTT
CDR3 protein: CASSLSGTWDSNQPQHF
V gene: TRBV27
D gene: .
J gene: TRBJ1-5
clone size: many

CDR3 DNA: TGTGCCAGTGTCAGGCCCGGAGGCTATGGCTACACCTTC
CDR3 protein: CASVRPGGYGYTF
V gene: TRBV19
D gene: .
J gene: TRBJ1-2
clone size: many

CDR3 DNA: TGTGCCAGTATTAGCGGGAACACCGGGGAGCTGTTTTTT
CDR3 protein: CASISGNTGELFF
V gene: TRBV19
D gene: .
J gene: TRBJ2-2
clone size: .

CDR3 DNA: TGCAGCGTTGAAATGGTTGGAGGAGCCTATGGCTACACCTTC
CDR3 protein: CSVEMVGGAYGYTF
V gene: TRBV29-1
D gene: .
J gene: TRBJ1-2
clone size: many

CDR3 DNA: TGTGCCAGCAGCCCTCACAGGGGGATCACCCAAGAGACCCAGTACTTC
CDR3 protein: CASSPHRGITQETQYF
V gene: TRBV9
D gene: TRBD1
J gene: TRBJ2-5
clone size: many

CDR3 DNA: TGTGCCAGCAGTTACACAACAGGGATCACTGAAGCTTTCTTT
CDR3 protein: CASSYTTGITEAFF
V gene: TRBV6-2/TRBV6-3
D gene: .
J gene: TRBJ1-1
clone size: .

CDR3 DNA: TGTGCCAGCAGTTTGGAACAGGGGGCCCAAGAGACCCAGTACTTC
CDR3 protein: CASSLEQGAQETQYF
V gene: TRBV28
D gene: TRBD1
J gene: TRBJ2-5
clone size: .

CDR3 DNA: TGTGCCAGCAGTTTTGGAGGGACTCAGCCCCAGCATTTT
CDR3 protein: CASSFGGTQPQHF
V gene: TRBV12-3/TRBV12-4
D gene: .
J gene: TRBJ1-5
clone size: many

CDR3 DNA: TGTGCCAGCAGTCCGAGGACAGGGAAGCTGTCCGGGGAGCTGTTTTTT
CDR3 protein: CASSPRTGKLSGELFF
V gene: TRBV7-3
D gene: TRBD1
J gene: TRBJ2-2
clone size: many

CDR3 DNA: TGTGCCAGCAGTATCACAGCGGGCCCGCTGGAGACCCAGTACTTC
CDR3 protein: CASSITAGPLETQYF
V gene: TRBV28
D gene: .
J gene: TRBJ2-5
clone size: many

CDR3 DNA: TGTGCCAGCAGTTGTCAGGGATGCACTGAAGCTTTCTTT
CDR3 protein: CASSCQGCTEAFF
V gene: TRBV12-3/TRBV12-4
D gene: .
J gene: TRBJ1-1
clone size: .

CDR3 DNA: TGTGCCTGGAGTGTACAGGCAGAGACCCAGTACTTC
CDR3 protein: CAWSVQAETQYF
V gene: TRBV30
D gene: .
J gene: TRBJ2-5
clone size: many

CDR3 DNA: TGTGCCAGCAGCGCAACAGATAGGGGCACCGGGGAGCTGTTTTTT
CDR3 protein: CASSATDRGTGELFF
V gene: TRBV9
D gene: .
J gene: TRBJ2-2
clone size: many

CDR3 DNA: TGCGCCAGCAGCTCAGGACAGGGCTTAGAGACCCAGTACTTC
CDR3 protein: CASSSGQGLETQYF
V gene: TRBV5-1
D gene: TRBD1
J gene: TRBJ2-5
clone size: many

CDR3 DNA: TGTGCCAGCAGTGAAGGACCAGGACACGGCTACACCTTC
CDR3 protein: CASSEGPGHGYTF
V gene: TRBV6-1
D gene: .
J gene: TRBJ1-2
clone size: .

CDR3 DNA: TGTGCCAGCAGCCCTCTGCAAGCCAGGGCGGAGCTGTTTTTT
CDR3 protein: CASSPLQARAELFF
V gene: TRBV11-2
D gene: .
J gene: TRBJ2-2
clone size: many

CDR3 DNA: TGTGCCAGCAGTTCTGCTGCCACCGCGGGGGGGGAAGAGACCCAGTACTTC
CDR3 protein: CASSSAATAGGEETQYF
V gene: TRBV11-2
D gene: TRBD2
J gene: TRBJ2-5
clone size: .

CDR3 DNA: TGTGCCAGCAGAGGGACGGGACACTCTAATTCACCCCTCCACTTT
CDR3 protein: CASRGTGHSNSPLHF
V gene: TRBV12-3/TRBV12-4
D gene: .
J gene: TRBJ1-6
clone size: many

CDR3 DNA: TGTGCCACCTCCCTTAATGAGCAGTACTTC
CDR3 protein: CATSLNEQYF
V gene: TRBV6-1
D gene: .
J gene: TRBJ2-7
clone size: .

CDR3 DNA: TGTGCCTGGAGTCGATGGGTTAATCAGCCCCAGCATTTT
CDR3 protein: CAWSRWVNQPQHF
V gene: TRBV30
D gene: .
J gene: TRBJ1-5
clone size: many

CDR3 DNA: TGTGCCAGCAGCGTTTTCCAGGGGGATTCGGAACAGTACTTC
CDR3 protein: CASSVFQGDSEQYF
V gene: TRBV9
D gene: TRBD1
J gene: TRBJ2-7
clone size: few

CDR3 DNA: TGTGCCACCTACAGGGAGTATATCGGTGGCTACACCTTC
CDR3 protein: CATYREYIGGYTF
V gene: TRBV6-1
D gene: .
J gene: TRBJ1-2
clone size: .

CDR3 DNA: TGCAGTGCTAGTGGGGCGGGACAGGGGGTTCGCGAGCAGTACTTC
CDR3 protein: CSASGAGQGVREQYF
V gene: TRBV20-1
D gene: TRBD1
J gene: TRBJ2-7
clone size: many

CDR3 DNA: TGTGCCAGCAGTGACCGATTTACAGGATCCCTGAACACTGAAGCTTTCTTT
CDR3 protein: CASSDRFTGSLNTEAFF
V gene: TRBV6-4
D gene: .
J gene: TRBJ1-1
clone size: many

CDR3 DNA: TGCGCCAGCAGCCCAAGGGACCCCCGGATTGTCGGGGAGCTGTTTTTT
CDR3 protein: CASSPRDPRIVGELFF
V gene: TRBV5-1
D gene: .
J gene: TRBJ2-2
clone size: .

CDR3 DNA: TGTGCCAGCACTGAGGGGAATCAGCCCCAGCATTTT
CDR3 protein: CASTEGNQPQHF
V gene: TRBV6-1
D gene: .
J gene: TRBJ1-5
clone size: medium-sized

CDR3 DNA: TGTGCCAGCTCGGGCAGCTATCCCTACGAGCAGTACTTC
CDR3 protein: CASSGSYPYEQYF
V gene: TRBV7-9
D gene: .
J gene: TRBJ2-7
clone size: many

CDR3 DNA: TGTGCCGGCAGGAGGGGGAGGGCCAACGTCCTGACTTTC
CDR3 protein: CAGRRGRANVLTF
V gene: TRBV6-2/TRBV6-3
D gene: .
J gene: TRBJ2-6
clone size: many

CDR3 DNA: TGTGCCAGTGTACAGGGGGCCGGAAACACCGGGGAGCTGTTTTTT
CDR3 protein: CASVQGAGNTGELFF
V gene: TRBV19
D gene: TRBD1
J gene: TRBJ2-2
clone size: few

CDR3 DNA: TGTGCCAGCAGCTTAGGGGGACTTACTCAGCCCCAGCATTTT
CDR3 protein: CASSLGGLTQPQHF
V gene: TRBV7-2
D gene: .
J gene: TRBJ1-5
clone size: .